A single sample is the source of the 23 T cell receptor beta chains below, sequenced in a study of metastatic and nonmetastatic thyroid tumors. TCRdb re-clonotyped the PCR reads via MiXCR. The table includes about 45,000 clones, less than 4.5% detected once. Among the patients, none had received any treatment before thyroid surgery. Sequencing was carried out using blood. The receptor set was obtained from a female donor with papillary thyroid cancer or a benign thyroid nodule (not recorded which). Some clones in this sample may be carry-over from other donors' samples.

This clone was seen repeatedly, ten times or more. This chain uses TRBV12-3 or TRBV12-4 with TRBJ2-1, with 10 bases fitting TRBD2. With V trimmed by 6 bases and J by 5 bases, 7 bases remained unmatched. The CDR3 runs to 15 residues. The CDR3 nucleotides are TGTGCCAGCAGCTACCGGGGACTAGCGAACAATGAGCAGTTCTTC. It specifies CASSYRGLANNEQFF.

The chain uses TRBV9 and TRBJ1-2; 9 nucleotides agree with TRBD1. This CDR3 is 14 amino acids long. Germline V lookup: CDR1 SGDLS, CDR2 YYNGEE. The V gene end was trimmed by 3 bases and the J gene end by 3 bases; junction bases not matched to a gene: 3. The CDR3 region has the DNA TGTGCCAGCAGCGCACGACAGGGGGACTATGGCTACACCTTC. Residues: CASSARQGDYGYTF. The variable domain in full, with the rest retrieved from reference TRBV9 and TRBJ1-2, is DSGVTQTPKHLITATGQRVTLRCSPRSGDLSVYWYQQSLDQGLQFLIQYYNGEERAKGNILERFSAQQFPDLHSELNLSSLELGDSALYFCASSARQGDYGYTFGSGTRLTVV.

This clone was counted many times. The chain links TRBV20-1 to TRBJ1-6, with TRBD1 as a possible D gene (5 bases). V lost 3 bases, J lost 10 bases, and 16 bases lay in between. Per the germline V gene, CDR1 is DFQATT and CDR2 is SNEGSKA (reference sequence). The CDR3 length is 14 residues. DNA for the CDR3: TGCAGTGCTAGTCCGGCGGGGGGAGGCTCACCCCTCCACTTT. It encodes CSASPAGGGSPLHF.

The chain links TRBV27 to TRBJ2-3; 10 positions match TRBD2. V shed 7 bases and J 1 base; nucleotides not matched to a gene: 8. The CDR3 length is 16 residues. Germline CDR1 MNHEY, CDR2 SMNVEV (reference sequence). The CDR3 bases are TGTGCCAGCAAGCCTAGCGGGAGACTGGGCACAGATACGCAGTATTTT. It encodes CASKPSGRLGTDTQYF.

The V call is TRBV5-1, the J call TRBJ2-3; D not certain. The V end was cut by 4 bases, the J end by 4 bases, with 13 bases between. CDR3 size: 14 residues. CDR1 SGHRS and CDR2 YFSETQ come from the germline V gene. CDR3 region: CASSVDTAADTQYF. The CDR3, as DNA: TGCGCCAGCAGCGTCGACACCGCTGCAGATACGCAGTATTTT.

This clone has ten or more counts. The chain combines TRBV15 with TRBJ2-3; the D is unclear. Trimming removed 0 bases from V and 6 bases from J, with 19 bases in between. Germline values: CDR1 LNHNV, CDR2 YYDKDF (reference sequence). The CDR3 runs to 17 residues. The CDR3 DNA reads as TGTGCCACCAGCAGAGATTCGCCGACTGGGCGTTCGGATACGCAGTATTTT. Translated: CATSRDSPTGRSDTQYF.

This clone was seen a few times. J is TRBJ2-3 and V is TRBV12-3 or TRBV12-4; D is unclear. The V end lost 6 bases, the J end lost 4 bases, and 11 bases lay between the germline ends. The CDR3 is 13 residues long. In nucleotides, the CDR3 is TGTGCCAGCAGCCACACGAGCGCAGATACGCAGTATTTT. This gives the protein CASSHTSADTQYF.

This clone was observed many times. Here the CDR3 reads CASSVSGTGGSGNTIYF. The CDR3 nucleotides read TGTGCCAGTAGTGTCTCCGGGACAGGGGGCTCTGGAAACACCATATATTTT. V is TRBV19 and J is TRBJ1-3, with TRBD1 matching over 11 bases. The CDR3 runs to 17 residues. In germline, CDR1 is LNHDA, CDR2 SQIVND (reference sequence). The junction had 6 bases not matched to a gene; V was cut back by 5 bases and J by 0 bases.

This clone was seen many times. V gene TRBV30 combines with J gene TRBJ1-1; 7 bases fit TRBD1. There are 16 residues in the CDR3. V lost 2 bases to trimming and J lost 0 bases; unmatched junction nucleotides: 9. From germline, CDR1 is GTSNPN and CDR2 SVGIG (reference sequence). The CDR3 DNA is TGTGCCTGGAGTAGTCCGGGACAGCTACTGAACACTGAAGCTTTCTTT. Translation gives CAWSSPGQLLNTEAFF.

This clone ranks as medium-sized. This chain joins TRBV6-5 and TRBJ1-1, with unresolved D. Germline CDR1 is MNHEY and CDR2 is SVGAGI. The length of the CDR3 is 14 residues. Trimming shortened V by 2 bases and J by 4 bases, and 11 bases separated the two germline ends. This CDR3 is CASSYGDWSTEAFF. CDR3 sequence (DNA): TGTGCCAGCAGTTACGGGGATTGGAGCACTGAAGCTTTCTTT.

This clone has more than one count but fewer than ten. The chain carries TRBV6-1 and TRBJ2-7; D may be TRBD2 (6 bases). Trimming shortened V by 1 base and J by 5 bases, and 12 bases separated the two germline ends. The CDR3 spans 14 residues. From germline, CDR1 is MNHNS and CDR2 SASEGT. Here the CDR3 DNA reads TGTGCCAGCAGTGAAGTAGCGGAGAACGACGAGCAGTACTTC. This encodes CASSEVAENDEQYF.

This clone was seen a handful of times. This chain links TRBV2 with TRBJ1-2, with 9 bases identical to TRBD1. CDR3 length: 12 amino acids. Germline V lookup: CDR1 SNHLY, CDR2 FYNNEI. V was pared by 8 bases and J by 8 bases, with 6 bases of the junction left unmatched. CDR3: CASLTGGGGYTF. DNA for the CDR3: TGTGCCAGCCTGACAGGGGGTGGCGGCTACACCTTC.

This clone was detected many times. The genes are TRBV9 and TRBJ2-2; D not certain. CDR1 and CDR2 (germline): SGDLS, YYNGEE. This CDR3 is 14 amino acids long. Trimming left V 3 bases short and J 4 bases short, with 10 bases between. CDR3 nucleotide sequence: TGTGCCAGCAGCGGGAGTTTTGGCACCGGGGAGCTGTTTTTT. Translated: CASSGSFGTGELFF.

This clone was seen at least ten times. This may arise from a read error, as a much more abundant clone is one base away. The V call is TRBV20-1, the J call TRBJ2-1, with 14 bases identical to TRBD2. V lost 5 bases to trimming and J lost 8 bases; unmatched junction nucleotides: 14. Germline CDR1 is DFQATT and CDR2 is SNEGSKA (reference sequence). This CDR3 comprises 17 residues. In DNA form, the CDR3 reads TGCAGTGCTGTGGTCCCCGGCGGGACTAGCGGGAGACATGAGCAGTTCTTC. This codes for CSAVVPGGTSGRHEQFF.

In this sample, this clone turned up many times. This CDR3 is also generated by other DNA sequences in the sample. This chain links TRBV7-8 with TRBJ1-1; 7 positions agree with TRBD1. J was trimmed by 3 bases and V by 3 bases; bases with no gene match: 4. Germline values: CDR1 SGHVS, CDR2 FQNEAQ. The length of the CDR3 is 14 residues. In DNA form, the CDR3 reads TGTGCCAGCAGCTTCGTCAGGGGGGACACTGAAGCTTTCTTT. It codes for CASSFVRGDTEAFF.

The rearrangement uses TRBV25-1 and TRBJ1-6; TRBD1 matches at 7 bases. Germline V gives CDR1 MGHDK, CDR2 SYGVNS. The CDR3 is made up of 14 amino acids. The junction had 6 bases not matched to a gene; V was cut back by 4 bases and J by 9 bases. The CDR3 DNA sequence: TGTGCCAGCAGTGCCCGGGACAGAGTTTCACCCCTCCACTTT. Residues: CASSARDRVSPLHF.

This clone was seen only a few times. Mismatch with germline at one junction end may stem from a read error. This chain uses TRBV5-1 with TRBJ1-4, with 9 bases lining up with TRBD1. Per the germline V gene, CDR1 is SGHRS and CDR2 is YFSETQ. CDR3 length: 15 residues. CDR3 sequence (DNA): TGCGCCAACAGCTTAGCGGGACAGGGAGGTGAAAAACTGTTTTTT. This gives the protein CANSLAGQGGEKLFF. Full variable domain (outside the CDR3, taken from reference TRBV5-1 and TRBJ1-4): KAGVTQTPRYLIKTRGQQVTLSCSPISGHRSVSWYQQTPGQGLQFLFEYFSETQRNKGNFPGRFSGRQFSNSRSEMNVSTLELGDSALYLCANSLAGQGGEKLFFGSGTQLSVL.

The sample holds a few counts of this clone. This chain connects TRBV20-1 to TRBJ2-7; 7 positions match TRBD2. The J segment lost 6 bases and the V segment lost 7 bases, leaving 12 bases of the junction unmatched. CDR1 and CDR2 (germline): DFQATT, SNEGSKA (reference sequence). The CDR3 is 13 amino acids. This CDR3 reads CSVSDGRSAEQYF. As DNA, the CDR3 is TGCAGTGTTAGTGACGGGAGGTCCGCCGAGCAGTACTTC.

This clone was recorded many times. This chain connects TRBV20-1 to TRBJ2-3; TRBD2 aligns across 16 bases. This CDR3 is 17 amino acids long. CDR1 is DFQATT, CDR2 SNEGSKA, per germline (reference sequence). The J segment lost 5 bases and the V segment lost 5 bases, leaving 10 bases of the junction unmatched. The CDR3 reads CSAHGTSGRAEKDTQYF. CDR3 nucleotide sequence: TGCAGTGCTCACGGGACTAGCGGGAGGGCCGAAAAAGATACGCAGTATTTT.

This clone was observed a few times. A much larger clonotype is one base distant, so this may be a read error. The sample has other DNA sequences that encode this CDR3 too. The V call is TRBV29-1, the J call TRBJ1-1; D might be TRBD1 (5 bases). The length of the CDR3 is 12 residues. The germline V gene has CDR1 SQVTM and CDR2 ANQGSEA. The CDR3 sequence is CSVVYMDTEAFF. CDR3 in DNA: TGCAGCGTTGTTTATATGGACACTGAAGCTTTCTTC.

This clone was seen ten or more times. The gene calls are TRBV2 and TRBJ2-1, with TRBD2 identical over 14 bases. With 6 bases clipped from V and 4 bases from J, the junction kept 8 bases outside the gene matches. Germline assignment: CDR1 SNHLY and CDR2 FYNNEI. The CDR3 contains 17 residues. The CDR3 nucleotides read TGTGCCAGCAGGACCGGACTAGCGGGAGGTGATTACAATGAGCAGTTCTTC. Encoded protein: CASRTGLAGGDYNEQFF. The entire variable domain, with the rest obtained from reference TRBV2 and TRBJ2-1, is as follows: EPEVTQTPSHQVTQMGQEVILRCVPISNHLYFYWYRQILGQKVEFLVSFYNNEISEKSEIFDDQFSVERPDGSNFTLKIRSTKLEDSAMYFCASRTGLAGGDYNEQFFGPGTRLTVL.

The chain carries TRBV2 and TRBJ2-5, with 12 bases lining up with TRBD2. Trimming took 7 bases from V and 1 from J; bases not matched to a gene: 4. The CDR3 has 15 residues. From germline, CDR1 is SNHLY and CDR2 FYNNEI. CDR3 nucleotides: TGTGCCAGCACCGGACTAGCGGGAATCCAAGAGACCCAGTACTTC. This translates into CASTGLAGIQETQYF.

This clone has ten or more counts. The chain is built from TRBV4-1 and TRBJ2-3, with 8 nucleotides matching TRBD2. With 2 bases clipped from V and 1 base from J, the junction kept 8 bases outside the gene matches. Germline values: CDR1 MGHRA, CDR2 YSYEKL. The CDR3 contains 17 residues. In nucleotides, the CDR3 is TGCGCCAGCAGCCAATACCTCGGGACTAGGGGCACAGATACGCAGTATTTT. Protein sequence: CASSQYLGTRGTDTQYF.